This TCR beta chain was documented in a study of T cell responses to AZD1222 COVID-19 vaccine. Study-level points and caveats: Nearly half of spike-specific TCRs reportedly target unmutated variant regions. Clonal diversity was possibly underestimated, and the donors were mostly white British, with more females.

Concerning this clone: The antigen remains unidentified.

Profiling relied on immunoSEQ multiplex PCR, and the TCRdb table lists in-frame clones only, not all of them. The sample holds over 150,000 clones, around 85% seen once. The CDR3 runs 15 residues. The V segment lost 4 bases and the J segment 3 bases; nucleotides outside the gene matches: 9. The germline V gene has CDR1 SGHTA and CDR2 FQGNSA. The chain combines TRBV7-2 with TRBJ2-7; the match to TRBD2 covers 7 bases. Sequencing used peripheral blood, obtained 28 days after the second AZD1222 dose. This clonotype was obtained from an adult who received the AZD1222 COVID-19 vaccine. CDR3 amino acids: CASSYGLPGGYEQYF. CDR3 in DNA: TGTGCCAGCAGCTACGGCCTACCGGGGGGCTACGAGCAGTACTTC.